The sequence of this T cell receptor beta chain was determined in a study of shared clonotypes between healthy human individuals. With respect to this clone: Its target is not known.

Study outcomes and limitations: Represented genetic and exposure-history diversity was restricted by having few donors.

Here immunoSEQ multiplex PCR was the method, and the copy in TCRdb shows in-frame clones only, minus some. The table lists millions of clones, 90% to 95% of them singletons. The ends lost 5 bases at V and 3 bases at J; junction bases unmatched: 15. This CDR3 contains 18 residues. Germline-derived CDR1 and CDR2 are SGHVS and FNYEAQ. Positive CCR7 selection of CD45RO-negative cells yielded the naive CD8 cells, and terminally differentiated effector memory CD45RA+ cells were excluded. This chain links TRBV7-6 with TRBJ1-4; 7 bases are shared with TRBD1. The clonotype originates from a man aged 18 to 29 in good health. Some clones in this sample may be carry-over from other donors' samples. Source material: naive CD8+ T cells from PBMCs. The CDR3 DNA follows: TGTGCCAGCAGCCCCACTCGGCAGGGGGTAGTTGCTAATGAAAAACTGTTTTTT. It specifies CASSPTRQGVVANEKLFF.